This T cell receptor (beta chain) was sequenced for a study of regulatory T cells in long-lasting Graves disease. Combining iRepertoire HTBI primers with Arm-PCR of CDR3 regions, the authors built TCR beta libraries. TCRdb ran MiXCR on the multiplex PCR reads and lists one entry per CDR3 protein. Among more than 400,000 distinct CDR3 sequences listed, under 20% were seen once. This clonotype occurred many times. Regarding time point: newly diagnosed GD, antithyroid drugs for less than 3 months. PBMCs were the source of the RNA used for TCR sequencing. Germline CDR1 reads SGHNT; CDR2 reads YYREEE (reference sequence). The CDR3 is made up of 15 amino acids. The V and J ends lost 2 bases and 2 bases respectively, with 11 bases between them. These data also formed part of another study, on T cells in Graves' hyperthyroidism and ophthalmopathy. This second study says: The study excluded patients with uncontrolled infection, other autoimmune disease, pregnancy or lactation. The diagnoses drew upon clinical symptoms, serum thyroxine and TRAb, thyroid ultrasound and orbital computed tomography. The TCR CDR3 was amplified in a first-round RT-PCR using the HTBI primer set.

The TCR originated in a man in his forties or fifties with Graves disease. The V and J genes are TRBV5-4 and TRBJ2-1; the D gene could be TRBD1 or TRBD2 (5 bases each). The sample in question was peripheral blood mononuclear cells (PBMCs), obtained at new diagnosis, from a patient treated with antithyroid drugs. The CDR3, as DNA: TGTGCCAGCAGCTTTGGGGGAGTCCCCTACAATGAGCAGTTCTTC. Translating gives CASSFGGVPYNEQFF.